These T cell receptor beta chains were read from a single sample in a study of shared T cell receptors in the human thymus. Some clones are missing from TCRdb's copy, which holds only in-frame ones; the method was immunoSEQ multiplex PCR. The data show under 700,000 clones, with approximately 78% seen just once and about 0.013% held by the top ten. These data also formed part of another study, on human thymus T cells.

Sequenced input: thymocytes. The receptors come from a boy younger than two with a congenital heart defect. Each CDR3 is given with its conserved first and last residue. The order of the fields is CDR3 protein, CDR3 DNA, clone size, J gene, V gene, D gene. D genes are given only for firm matches. Expanded clones get a size class; other rows say once, few or many, or leave the size out.

CDR3: CASSCPQGGMETQYF
DNA: TGTGCCAGCAGCTGCCCACAGGGGGGTATGGAGACCCAGTACTTC
size: few
J: TRBJ2-5
V: TRBV5-6
D: TRBD1

CDR3: CASSRETPREQYF
DNA: TGTGCCAGCAGTAGGGAGACCCCTCGCGAGCAGTACTTC
size: NA
J: TRBJ2-7
V: TRBV2
D: NA

CDR3: CASRLNRDTEAFF
DNA: TGTGCCAGCAGACTTAACAGGGACACTGAAGCTTTCTTT
size: NA
J: TRBJ1-1
V: TRBV14
D: NA

CDR3: CASSSPSRTGLLREQYF
DNA: TGTGCCAGCAGTTCCCCATCTCGGACAGGACTTCTTAGGGAGCAGTACTTC
size: NA
J: TRBJ2-7
V: TRBV27
D: TRBD1

CDR3: CASRGRTGELFF
DNA: TGCGCCAGCAGGGGGCGGACCGGGGAGCTGTTTTTT
size: NA
J: TRBJ2-2
V: TRBV5-1
D: NA

CDR3: CASSLGAGRYGYTF
DNA: TGTGCCAGCAGCTTAGGGGCAGGGAGGTATGGCTACACCTTC
size: NA
J: TRBJ1-2
V: TRBV7-6
D: NA

CDR3: CATSRALWGPLAYEQYF
DNA: TGTGCCACCAGCAGAGCTCTATGGGGGCCCCTAGCCTACGAGCAGTACTTC
size: NA
J: TRBJ2-7
V: TRBV15
D: NA

CDR3: CASSVGPPGSAELFF
DNA: TGCGCCAGCAGTGTAGGACCTCCGGGGAGCGCGGAGCTGTTTTTT
size: NA
J: TRBJ2-2
V: TRBV10-2
D: NA

CDR3: CASSFVEIPTAQLRGYTF
DNA: TGTGCCAGCAGCTTCGTCGAGATACCGACAGCCCAACTCCGTGGCTACACCTTC
size: few
J: TRBJ1-2
V: TRBV9
D: NA

CDR3: CASSHRDRGKLGYTF
DNA: TGTGCCAGCTCACACCGGGACAGGGGGAAATTGGGCTACACCTTC
size: NA
J: TRBJ1-2
V: TRBV18
D: TRBD1